This entry lists 14 T cell receptor beta chains sequenced from one sample in a study of shared clonotypes between healthy human individuals. TCRdb's table, derived via immunoSEQ multiplex PCR, lists solely in-frame clones and lacks some. The sample includes more than 1,200,000 clones, just under 99% of them seen just once. Source material: naive CD4+ T cells sorted from blood. Subset specified: CD45RA+ positively selected. These receptors came from a young man in good health.

This sequence joins TRBV6-6 and TRBJ2-7, with D perhaps matching TRBD1 (5 bases). CDR1 MNHNY and CDR2 SVGAGI come from the germline V gene (reference sequence). The CDR3 sequence is 13 residues long. The V gene lost 6 bases and the J gene lost 6 bases, with 15 bases spanning the gap. The DNA for the CDR3 is TGTGCCAGCAGGAATCCGGTAGGGGTCGAGCAGTACTTC. It translates to CASRNPVGVEQYF.

This clone was detected once. The genes are TRBV9 and TRBJ1-1; the match to TRBD1 covers 10 bases. With V trimmed by 4 bases and J by 1 base, 16 bases remained unmatched. This CDR3 region has 19 residues. Germline loops: CDR1 SGDLS, CDR2 YYNGEE. The CDR3 region has the DNA TGTGCCAGCAGCCCTAGAGGGTTGGGGACAGGGGAGAGGAACACTGAAGCTTTCTTT. It translates to CASSPRGLGTGERNTEAFF.

This sequence joins TRBV6-5 and TRBJ1-2; no clear D gene. Trimming removed 0 bases from V and 4 bases from J, with 9 bases in between. CDR1 is MNHEY and CDR2 is SVGAGI in the germline V gene. The CDR3 spans 14 residues. Here the CDR3 reads CASSYSSKAYGYTF. Written as DNA, the CDR3 is TGTGCCAGCAGTTACTCGTCCAAGGCCTATGGCTACACCTTC.

The chain combines TRBV15 with TRBJ2-1; the D is unclear. The germline V and J ends were trimmed by 4 bases and 0 bases, with 10 bases remaining between them. Germline CDR1 LNHNV, CDR2 YYDKDF (reference sequence). CDR3 size: 15 residues. CDR3 bases: TGTGCCACCAGCAAGCTAGTTAGCTCCTACAATGAGCAGTTCTTC. Encoded protein: CATSKLVSSYNEQFF. Full variable domain (missing parts from reference TRBV15 and TRBJ2-1): DAMVIQNPRYQVTQFGKPVTLSCSQTLNHNVMYWYQQKSSQAPKLLFHYYDKDFNNEADTPDNFQSRRPNTSFCFLDIRSPGLGDTAMYLCATSKLVSSYNEQFFGPGTRLTVL.

The CDR3 nucleotides are TGTGCCAGCAGAACCCACGTGAACACTGAAGCTTTCTTT. This sequence encodes CASRTHVNTEAFF. This sequence joins TRBV7-9 and TRBJ1-1; unclear D gene. The germline V gene encodes CDR1 SEHNR and CDR2 FQNEAQ (reference sequence). The V and J ends lost 6 bases and 0 bases respectively, with 8 bases between them. This CDR3 region has 13 residues.

The CDR3 DNA reads as TGTGCCAGCAGCCCAGGGGAAACTTCCTACGAGCAGTACTTC. The encoded protein is CASSPGETSYEQYF. The rearrangement uses TRBV9 and TRBJ2-7; D possibly corresponds to TRBD1 (6 bases). The CDR3 extends over 14 amino acids. The V and J ends lost 4 bases and 1 base respectively, with 12 bases between them. CDR1 and CDR2 (germline): SGDLS, YYNGEE.

Turning to this clone: Different DNA sequences within this sample yield the same CDR3. The chain couples TRBV2 to TRBJ2-1; a weak D match, TRBD1 (5 bases). The germline CDR1 and CDR2 sequences are SNHLY and FYNNEI. V was trimmed by 6 bases and J by 3 bases, leaving 6 bases between them. The length of the CDR3 is 12 residues. CDR3 in amino acids: CASRDSYNEQFF. In nucleotides, the CDR3 is TGTGCCAGCAGAGACAGCTACAATGAGCAGTTCTTC.

This chain joins TRBV5-1 and TRBJ2-7; tentative D call: TRBD2 (6 bases). Looked up from germline, CDR1 is SGHRS and CDR2 is YFSETQ. There are 15 residues in the CDR3. Trimming stripped 0 bases from V and 0 bases from J, with 10 bases between. CDR3 coding DNA: TGCGCCAGCAGCTTGGTAAGCGGGCCCTCCTACGAGCAGTACTTC. Amino acids: CASSLVSGPSYEQYF.

V and J are TRBV10-2 and TRBJ2-1; TRBD2 matches 10 bases. Germline V gene sequence: CDR1 WSHSY, CDR2 SAAADI. The CDR3 extends over 15 amino acids. Trimming cost V 6 bases and J 6 bases; bases outside gene matches: 8. As DNA, the CDR3 is TGCGCCAGCAGCGCCGAAAGCGGGAGGGCCAATGAGCAGTTCTTC. The encoded protein is CASSAESGRANEQFF.

The chain carries TRBV28 and TRBJ1-1, with 7 bases that match TRBD1. V lost 7 bases, J lost 4 bases, and 9 bases stayed unmatched. The CDR3 extends over 14 amino acids. Germline assignment: CDR1 MDHEN and CDR2 SYDVKM. Here the CDR3 DNA reads TGTGCCAGCACTCAGGGGAGGGGGCGCACTGAAGCTTTCTTT. Its translation is CASTQGRGRTEAFF.

The J gene is TRBJ1-2, the V gene TRBV5-1; the D gene is possibly TRBD1 (5 bases). The CDR3 has 15 amino acids. Germline CDR1 and CDR2: SGHRS and YFSETQ. Between the trimmed V and J ends, which lost 5 bases and 1 base, there was a span of 15 bases. As DNA, the CDR3 is TGCGCCAGCAGACCCTCGGGGACCGGTAACTATGGCTACACCTTC. This encodes CASRPSGTGNYGYTF.

The chain uses TRBV4-1 and TRBJ2-1; D may be TRBD2 (5 bases). CDR3 length: 12 amino acids. Germline-derived CDR1 and CDR2 are MGHRA and YSYEKL. V dropped 1 base and J dropped 16 bases, with 14 bases sitting between them. The CDR3 loop reads CASSQGLARVFF. DNA for the CDR3: TGCGCCAGCAGCCAAGGGCTAGCAAGGGTCTTCTTC.

The rearrangement uses TRBV30 and TRBJ2-7; 7 bases are shared with TRBD1. This CDR3 has 13 amino acids. CDR1 is GTSNPN and CDR2 is SVGIG in the germline V gene (reference sequence). After removal of 5 bases from V and 2 bases from J, the junction contained 6 bases not matched to a gene. CDR3 DNA sequence: TGTGCCTGGTCGACAGGGAGAACCTACGAGCAGTACTTC. Translation: CAWSTGRTYEQYF.

The rearrangement links TRBV5-1 to TRBJ1-1; weak D call: TRBD1 (5 bases). The CDR3 extends over 14 amino acids. V was clipped by 1 base and J by 1 base, with 8 bases between them. Germline CDR1 reads SGHRS; CDR2 reads YFSETQ. CDR3 sequence: CASSLLDRNTEAFF. CDR3 DNA: TGCGCCAGCAGCTTGCTTGACAGGAACACTGAAGCTTTCTTT.